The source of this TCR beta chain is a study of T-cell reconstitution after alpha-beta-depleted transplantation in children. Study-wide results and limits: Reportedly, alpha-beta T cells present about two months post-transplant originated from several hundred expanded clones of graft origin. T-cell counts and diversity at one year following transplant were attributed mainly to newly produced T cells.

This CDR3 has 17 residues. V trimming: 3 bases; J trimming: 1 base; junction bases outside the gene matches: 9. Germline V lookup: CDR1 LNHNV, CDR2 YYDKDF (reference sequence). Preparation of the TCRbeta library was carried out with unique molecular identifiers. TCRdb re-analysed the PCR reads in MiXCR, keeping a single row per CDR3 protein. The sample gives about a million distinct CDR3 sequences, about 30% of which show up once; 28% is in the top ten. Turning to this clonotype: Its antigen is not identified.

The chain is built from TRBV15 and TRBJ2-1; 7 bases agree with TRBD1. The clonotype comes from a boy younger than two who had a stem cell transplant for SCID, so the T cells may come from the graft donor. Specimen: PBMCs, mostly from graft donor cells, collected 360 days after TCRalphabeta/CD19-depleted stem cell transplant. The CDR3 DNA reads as TGTGCCACCAGCAGCAAGTACAGGGGAGTATCCTACAATGAGCAGTTCTTC. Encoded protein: CATSSKYRGVSYNEQFF.